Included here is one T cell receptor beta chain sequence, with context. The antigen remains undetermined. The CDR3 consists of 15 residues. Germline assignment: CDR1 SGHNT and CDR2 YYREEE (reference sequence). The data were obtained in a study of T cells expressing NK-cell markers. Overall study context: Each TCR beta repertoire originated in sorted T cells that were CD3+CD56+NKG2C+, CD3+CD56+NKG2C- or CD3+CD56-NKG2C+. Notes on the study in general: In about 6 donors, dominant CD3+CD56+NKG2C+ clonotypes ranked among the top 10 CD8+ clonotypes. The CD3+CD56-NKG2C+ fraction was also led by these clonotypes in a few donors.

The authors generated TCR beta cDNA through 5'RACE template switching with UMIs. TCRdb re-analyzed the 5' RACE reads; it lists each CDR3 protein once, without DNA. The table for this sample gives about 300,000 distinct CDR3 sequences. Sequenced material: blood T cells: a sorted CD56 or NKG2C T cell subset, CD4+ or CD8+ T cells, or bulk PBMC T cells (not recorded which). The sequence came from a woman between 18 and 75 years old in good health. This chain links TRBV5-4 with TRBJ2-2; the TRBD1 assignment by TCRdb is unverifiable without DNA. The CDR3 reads CASSPGGDLPGELFF.